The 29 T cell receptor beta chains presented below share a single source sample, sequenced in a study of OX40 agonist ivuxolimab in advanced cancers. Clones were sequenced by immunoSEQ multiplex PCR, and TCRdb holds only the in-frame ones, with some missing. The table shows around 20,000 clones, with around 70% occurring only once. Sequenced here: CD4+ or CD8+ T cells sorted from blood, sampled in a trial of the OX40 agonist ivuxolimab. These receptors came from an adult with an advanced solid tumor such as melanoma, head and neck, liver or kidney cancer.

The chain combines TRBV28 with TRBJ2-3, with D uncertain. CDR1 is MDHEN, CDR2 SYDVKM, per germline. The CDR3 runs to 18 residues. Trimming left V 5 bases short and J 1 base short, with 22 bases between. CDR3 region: CASSTQPTDPYGTDTQYF. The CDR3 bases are TGTGCCAGCAGTACTCAACCGACTGACCCATACGGCACAGATACGCAGTATTTT.

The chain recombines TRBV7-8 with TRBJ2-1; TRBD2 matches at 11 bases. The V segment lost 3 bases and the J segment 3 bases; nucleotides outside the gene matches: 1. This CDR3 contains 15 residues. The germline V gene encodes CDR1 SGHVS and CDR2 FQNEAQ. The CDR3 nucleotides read TGTGCCAGCAGCTTCGGGACTAGCGGCTACAATGAGCAGTTCTTC. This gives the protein CASSFGTSGYNEQFF.

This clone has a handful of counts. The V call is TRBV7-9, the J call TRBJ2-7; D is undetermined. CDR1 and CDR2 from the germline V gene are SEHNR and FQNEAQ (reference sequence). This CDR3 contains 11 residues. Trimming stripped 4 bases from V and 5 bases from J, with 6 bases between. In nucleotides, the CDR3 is TGTGCCAGCAGCTCCCTTGACGAGCAGTACTTC. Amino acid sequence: CASSSLDEQYF.

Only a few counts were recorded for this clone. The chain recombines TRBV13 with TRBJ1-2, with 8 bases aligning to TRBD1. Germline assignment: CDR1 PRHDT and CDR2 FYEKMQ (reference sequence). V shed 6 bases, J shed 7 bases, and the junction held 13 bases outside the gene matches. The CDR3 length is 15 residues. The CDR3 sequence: CASRPPDREVGGYTF. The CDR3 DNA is TGTGCCAGCAGACCCCCGGACAGGGAAGTAGGTGGCTACACCTTC.

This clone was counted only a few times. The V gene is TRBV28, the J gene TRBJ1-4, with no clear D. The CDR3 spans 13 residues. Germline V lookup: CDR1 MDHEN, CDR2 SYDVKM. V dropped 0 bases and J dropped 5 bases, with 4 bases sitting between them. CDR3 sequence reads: CASSLWTNEKLFF. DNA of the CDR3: TGTGCCAGCAGTTTATGGACGAATGAAAAACTGTTTTTT.

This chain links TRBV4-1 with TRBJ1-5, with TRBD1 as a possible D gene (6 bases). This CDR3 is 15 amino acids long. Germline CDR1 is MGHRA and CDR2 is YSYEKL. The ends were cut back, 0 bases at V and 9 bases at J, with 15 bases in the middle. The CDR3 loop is CASSQDSQGYRPQHF. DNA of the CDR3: TGCGCCAGCAGCCAAGACAGTCAGGGGTATAGGCCCCAGCATTTT.

This CDR3 is CASSLTVWGGSSSTDTQYF. CDR3 in DNA: TGTGCCAGCAGCCTAACAGTGTGGGGCGGTTCGTCTAGCACAGATACGCAGTATTTT. The chain links TRBV13 to TRBJ2-3; maybe TRBD1 (5 bases). Germline CDR1 is PRHDT and CDR2 is FYEKMQ (reference sequence). The CDR3 consists of 19 residues. V was pared by 5 bases and J by 0 bases, with 24 bases between.

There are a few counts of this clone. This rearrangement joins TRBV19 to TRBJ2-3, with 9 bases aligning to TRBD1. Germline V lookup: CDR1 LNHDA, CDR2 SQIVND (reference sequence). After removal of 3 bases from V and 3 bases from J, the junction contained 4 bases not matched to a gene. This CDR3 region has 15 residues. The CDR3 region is CASSIGTGWTDTQYF. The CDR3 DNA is TGTGCCAGTAGTATCGGGACAGGGTGGACAGATACGCAGTATTTT.

This chain's CDR3 is CASSIRRGDVNQPQHF. The CDR3 DNA reads TGTGCCAGTAGTATACGGAGGGGAGACGTCAATCAGCCCCAGCATTTT. The chain combines TRBV19 with TRBJ1-5; TRBD1 is a possible D gene (5 bases). Germline V gene sequence: CDR1 LNHDA, CDR2 SQIVND (reference sequence). The CDR3 consists of 16 residues. Trimming took off 2 bases at V and 3 bases at J, with 14 bases between the two ends. Using reference TRBV19 and TRBJ1-5 for the parts outside the CDR3, the full variable domain is DGGITQSPKYLFRKEGQNVTLSCEQNLNHDAMYWYRQDPGQGLRLIYYSQIVNDFQKGDIAEGYSVSREKKESFPLTVTSAQKNPTAFYLCASSIRRGDVNQPQHFGDGTRLSIL.

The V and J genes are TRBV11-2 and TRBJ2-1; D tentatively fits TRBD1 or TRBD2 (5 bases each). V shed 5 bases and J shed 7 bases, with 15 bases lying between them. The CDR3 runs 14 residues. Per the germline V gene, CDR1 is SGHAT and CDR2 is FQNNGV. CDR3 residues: CASSNTLGVNEQFF. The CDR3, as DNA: TGTGCCAGCAGCAACACCCTGGGGGTTAATGAGCAGTTCTTC. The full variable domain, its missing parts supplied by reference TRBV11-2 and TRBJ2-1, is EAGVAQSPRYKIIEKRQSVAFWCNPISGHATLYWYQQILGQGPKLLIQFQNNGVVDDSQLPKDRFSAERLKGVDSTLKIQPAKLEDSAVYLCASSNTLGVNEQFFGPGTRLTVL.

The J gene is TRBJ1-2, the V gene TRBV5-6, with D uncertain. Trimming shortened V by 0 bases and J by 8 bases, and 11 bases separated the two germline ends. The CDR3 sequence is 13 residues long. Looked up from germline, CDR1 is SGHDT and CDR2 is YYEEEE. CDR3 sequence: CASSLASSDGYTF. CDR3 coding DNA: TGTGCCAGCAGCTTGGCCTCGTCTGACGGCTACACCTTC.

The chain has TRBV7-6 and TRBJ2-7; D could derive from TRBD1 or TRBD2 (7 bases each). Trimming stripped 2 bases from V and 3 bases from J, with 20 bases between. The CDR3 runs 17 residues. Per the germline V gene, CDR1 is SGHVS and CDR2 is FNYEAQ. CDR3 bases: TGTGCCAGCAGCTTAAGGGGACACCAGGGGGGGGACTACGAGCAGTACTTC. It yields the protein CASSLRGHQGGDYEQYF.

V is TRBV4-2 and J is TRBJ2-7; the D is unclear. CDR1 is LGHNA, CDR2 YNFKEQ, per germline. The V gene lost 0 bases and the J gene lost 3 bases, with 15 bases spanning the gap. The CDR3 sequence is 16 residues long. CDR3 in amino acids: CASSQEGGGDFYEQYF. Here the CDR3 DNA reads TGTGCCAGCAGCCAAGAGGGTGGCGGCGACTTCTACGAGCAGTACTTC.

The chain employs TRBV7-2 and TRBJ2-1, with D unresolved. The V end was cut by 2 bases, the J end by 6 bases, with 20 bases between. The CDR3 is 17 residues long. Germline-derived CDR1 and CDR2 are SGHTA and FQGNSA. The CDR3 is CASSLSFMRQLGNEQFF. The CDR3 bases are TGTGCCAGCAGCTTAAGCTTTATGCGGCAACTGGGCAATGAGCAGTTCTTC.

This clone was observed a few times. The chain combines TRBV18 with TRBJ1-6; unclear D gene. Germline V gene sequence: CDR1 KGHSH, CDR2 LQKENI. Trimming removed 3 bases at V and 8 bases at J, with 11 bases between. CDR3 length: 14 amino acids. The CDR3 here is CASSPGGWDSPLHF. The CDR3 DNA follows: TGTGCCAGCTCACCGGGAGGGTGGGATTCACCCCTCCACTTT.

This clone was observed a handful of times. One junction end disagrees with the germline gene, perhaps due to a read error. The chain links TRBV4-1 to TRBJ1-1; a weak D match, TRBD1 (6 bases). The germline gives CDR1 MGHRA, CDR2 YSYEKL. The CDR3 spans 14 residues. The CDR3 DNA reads TGCGCCAGCAGCCATCCTGGGACAAACAATGAAGCTTTCTTT. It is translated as CASSHPGTNNEAFF.

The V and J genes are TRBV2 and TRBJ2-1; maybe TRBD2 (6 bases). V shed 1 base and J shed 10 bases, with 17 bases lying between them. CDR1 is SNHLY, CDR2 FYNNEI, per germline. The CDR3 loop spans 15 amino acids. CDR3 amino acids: CASSEEGGLQDEQFF. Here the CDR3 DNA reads TGTGCCAGCAGTGAAGAGGGAGGTTTACAAGACGAGCAGTTCTTC. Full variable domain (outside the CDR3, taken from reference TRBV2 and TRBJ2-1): EPEVTQTPSHQVTQMGQEVILRCVPISNHLYFYWYRQILGQKVEFLVSFYNNEISEKSEIFDDQFSVERPDGSNFTLKIRSTKLEDSAMYFCASSEEGGLQDEQFFGPGTRLTVL.

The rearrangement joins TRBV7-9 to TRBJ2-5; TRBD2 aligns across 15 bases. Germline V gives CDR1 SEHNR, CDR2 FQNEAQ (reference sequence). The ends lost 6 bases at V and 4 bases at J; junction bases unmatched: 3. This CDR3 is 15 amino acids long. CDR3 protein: CASRMGLAGGETQYF. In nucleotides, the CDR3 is TGTGCCAGCAGAATGGGACTAGCGGGAGGAGAGACCCAGTACTTC. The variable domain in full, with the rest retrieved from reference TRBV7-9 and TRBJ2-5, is DTGVSQNPRHKITKRGQNVTFRCDPISEHNRLYWYRQTLGQGPEFLTYFQNEAQLEKSRLLSDRFSAERPKGSFSTLEIQRTEQGDSAMYLCASRMGLAGGETQYFGPGTRLLVL.

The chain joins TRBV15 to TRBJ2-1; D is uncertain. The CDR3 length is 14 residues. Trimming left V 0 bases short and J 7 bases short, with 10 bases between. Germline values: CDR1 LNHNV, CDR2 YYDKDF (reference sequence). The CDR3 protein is CATSRDLGGNEQFF. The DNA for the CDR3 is TGTGCCACCAGCAGAGATCTAGGTGGGAATGAGCAGTTCTTC.

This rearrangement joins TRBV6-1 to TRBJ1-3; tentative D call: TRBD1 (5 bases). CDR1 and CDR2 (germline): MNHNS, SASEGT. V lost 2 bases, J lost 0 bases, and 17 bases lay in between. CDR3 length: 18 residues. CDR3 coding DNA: TGTGCCAGCAGTGAACTCCTGACAGTGCCGAGCTCTGGAAACACCATATATTTT. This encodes CASSELLTVPSSGNTIYF.

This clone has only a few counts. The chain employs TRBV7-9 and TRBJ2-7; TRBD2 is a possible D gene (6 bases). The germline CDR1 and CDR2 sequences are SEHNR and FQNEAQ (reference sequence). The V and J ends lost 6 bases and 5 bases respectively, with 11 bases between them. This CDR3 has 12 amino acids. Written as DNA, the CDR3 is TGTGCCAGCAGACTAGGCGGGAACGAGCAGTACTTC. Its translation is CASRLGGNEQYF. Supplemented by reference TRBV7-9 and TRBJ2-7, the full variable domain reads DTGVSQNPRHKITKRGQNVTFRCDPISEHNRLYWYRQTLGQGPEFLTYFQNEAQLEKSRLLSDRFSAERPKGSFSTLEIQRTEQGDSAMYLCASRLGGNEQYFGPGTRLTVT.

CDR3 residues: CASSESSGTYNEQFF. The CDR3 nucleotides are TGTGCCAGCAGTGAGTCTAGCGGGACGTACAATGAGCAGTTCTTC. The gene calls are TRBV2 and TRBJ2-1, with 9 bases aligning to TRBD2. There are 15 residues in the CDR3. Germline V CDR1 and CDR2: SNHLY, FYNNEI. V gave up 3 bases and J gave up 4 bases; unmatched junction bases: 4.

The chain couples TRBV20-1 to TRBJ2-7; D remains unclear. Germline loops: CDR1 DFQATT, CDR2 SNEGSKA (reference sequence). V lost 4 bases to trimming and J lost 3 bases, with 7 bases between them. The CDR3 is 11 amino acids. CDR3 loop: CSATLGYEQYF. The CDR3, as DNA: TGCAGTGCTACCCTCGGCTACGAGCAGTACTTC.

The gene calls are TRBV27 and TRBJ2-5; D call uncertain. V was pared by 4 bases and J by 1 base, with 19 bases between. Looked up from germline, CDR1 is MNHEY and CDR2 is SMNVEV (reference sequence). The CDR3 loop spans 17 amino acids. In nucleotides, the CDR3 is TGTGCCAGCAGTTCCCACGCCCCCCCCTCCCCCCAAGAGACCCAGTACTTC. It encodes CASSSHAPPSPQETQYF.

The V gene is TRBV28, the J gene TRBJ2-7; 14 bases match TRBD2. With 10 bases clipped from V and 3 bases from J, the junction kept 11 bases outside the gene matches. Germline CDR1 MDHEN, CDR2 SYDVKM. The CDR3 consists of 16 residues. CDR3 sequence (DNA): TGTGCCAACAGAAAGCCGGGACTAGCGGGAGTCTACGAGCAGTACTTC. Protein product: CANRKPGLAGVYEQYF.

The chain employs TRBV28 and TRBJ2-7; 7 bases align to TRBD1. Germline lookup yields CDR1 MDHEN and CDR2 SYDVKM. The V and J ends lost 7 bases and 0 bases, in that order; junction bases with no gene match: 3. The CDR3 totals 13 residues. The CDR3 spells CASKTGPSYEQYF. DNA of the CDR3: TGTGCCAGCAAGACAGGGCCCTCCTACGAGCAGTACTTC.

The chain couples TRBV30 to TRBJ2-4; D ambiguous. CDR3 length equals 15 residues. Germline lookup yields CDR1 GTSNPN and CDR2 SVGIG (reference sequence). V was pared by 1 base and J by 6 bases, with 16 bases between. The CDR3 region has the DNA TGTGCCTGGAGTGAGTCCCCAATATCCAGAAACATTCAGTACTTC. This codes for CAWSESPISRNIQYF.

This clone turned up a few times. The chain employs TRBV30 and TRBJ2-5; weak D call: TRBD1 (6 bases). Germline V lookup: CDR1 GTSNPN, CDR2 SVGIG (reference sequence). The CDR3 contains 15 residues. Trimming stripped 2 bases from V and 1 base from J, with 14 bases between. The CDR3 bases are TGTGCCTGGAGTATAGAACAGGGCCTCCAAGAGACCCAGTACTTC. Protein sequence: CAWSIEQGLQETQYF.

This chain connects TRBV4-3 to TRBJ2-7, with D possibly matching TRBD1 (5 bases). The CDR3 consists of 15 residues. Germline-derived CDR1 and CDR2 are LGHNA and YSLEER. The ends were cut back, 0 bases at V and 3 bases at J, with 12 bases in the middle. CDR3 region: CASSQDARDVYEQYF. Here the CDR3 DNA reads TGCGCCAGCAGCCAAGATGCCAGGGATGTCTACGAGCAGTACTTC.